These 18 T cell receptor beta chains originate from one sample sequenced in a study of beta chain features in type 1 diabetes. Isolated RNA was reverse transcribed in full, so expressed TCRB transcripts were sequenced. Here immunoSEQ multiplex PCR was the method, and the copy in TCRdb shows in-frame clones only, minus some. The sample shows roughly 380,000 clones, roughly 21% of them seen only once. Material for sequencing was naive CD4+ T cells from blood. The receptors come from a woman younger than 30 in good health.

The chain is built from TRBV9 and TRBJ2-7, with TRBD1 as a possible D gene (6 bases). The CDR3 sequence is 12 residues long. The V and J ends lost 3 bases and 6 bases respectively, with 10 bases between them. Germline V gene sequence: CDR1 SGDLS, CDR2 YYNGEE. The CDR3 reads CASSAQGSEQYF. The CDR3 nucleotides are TGTGCCAGCAGCGCCCAGGGGAGCGAGCAGTACTTC.

CDR3 in amino acids: CASSLKWTGLSNQPQHF. DNA of the CDR3: TGTGCCAGCAGCTTAAAATGGACAGGCCTTAGCAATCAGCCCCAGCATTTT. This chain joins TRBV7-2 and TRBJ1-5, with 7 bases lining up with TRBD1. V trimming: 2 bases; J trimming: 0 bases; junction bases outside the gene matches: 7. From germline, CDR1 is SGHTA and CDR2 FQGNSA. The CDR3 runs 17 residues.

The sample holds a few counts of this clone. V gene TRBV5-6 combines with J gene TRBJ2-7; 10 bases match TRBD1. Trimming took 1 base from V and 6 from J; bases not matched to a gene: 10. The CDR3 contains 16 residues. Germline CDR1 is SGHDT and CDR2 is YYEEEE. CDR3 protein: CASSLFSGTGVGEQYF. DNA for the CDR3: TGTGCCAGCAGCTTGTTCTCCGGGACAGGGGTCGGCGAGCAGTACTTC.

The gene calls are TRBV9 and TRBJ2-1; possible D gene TRBD2, 5 bases. The germline V and J ends were trimmed by 4 bases and 14 bases, with 19 bases remaining between them. Germline loops: CDR1 SGDLS, CDR2 YYNGEE. CDR3 size: 13 residues. CDR3 sequence reads: CASSPFQEAQKFF. CDR3 bases: TGTGCCAGCAGCCCCTTTCAGGAGGCCCAAAAGTTCTTC.

V and J are TRBV5-1 and TRBJ1-1; D unresolved. There are 13 residues in the CDR3. The V gene's germline CDR1 is SGHRS and CDR2 YFSETQ. Trimming pared 3 bases from V and 1 base from J, leaving 7 bases between. CDR3 sequence (DNA): TGCGCCAGCAGCTCTCTCGGGAACACTGAAGCTTTCTTT. Its protein product is CASSSLGNTEAFF. Full variable domain (remainder filled in from reference TRBV5-1 and TRBJ1-1): KAGVTQTPRYLIKTRGQQVTLSCSPISGHRSVSWYQQTPGQGLQFLFEYFSETQRNKGNFPGRFSGRQFSNSRSEMNVSTLELGDSALYLCASSSLGNTEAFFGQGTRLTVV.

This clone occurred a few times. The J gene is TRBJ2-1, the V gene TRBV18, with 9 bases that match TRBD1. This CDR3 has 13 residues. The germline CDR1 and CDR2 sequences are KGHSH and LQKENI. V gave up 0 bases and J gave up 10 bases; unmatched junction bases: 1. Written as DNA, the CDR3 is TGTGCCAGCTCACCACCGACAGGGGGGGAGCAGTTCTTC. Its translation is CASSPPTGGEQFF.

There are a few counts of this clone. The rearrangement uses TRBV2 and TRBJ2-3, with D unresolved. There are 14 residues in the CDR3. The V gene lost 5 bases and the J gene lost 2 bases, with 11 bases spanning the gap. The V gene's germline CDR1 is SNHLY and CDR2 FYNNEI. DNA for the CDR3: TGTGCCAGCAGTACACAGCTTACCACAGATACGCAGTATTTT. It encodes CASSTQLTTDTQYF.

This clone was seen a few times. One end of the junction varies from germline; a read error may be responsible. This sequence joins TRBV7-7 and TRBJ2-5; 7 positions match TRBD1. The germline CDR1 and CDR2 sequences are SSHAT and FNYEAQ (reference sequence). CDR3 length: 14 residues. The CDR3: CASRPGVNRGTQYF. The CDR3 bases are TGTGCTAGCAGGCCAGGAGTGAACAGGGGGACCCAGTACTTC.

This rearrangement joins TRBV5-6 to TRBJ2-2; TRBD1 might be the D (6 bases). V lost 2 bases and J lost 1, with 9 bases in between. The CDR3 extends over 15 amino acids. CDR1 SGHDT and CDR2 YYEEEE come from the germline V gene. The CDR3 spells CASSLGQQNTGELFF. CDR3 bases: TGTGCCAGCAGCTTAGGACAGCAGAACACCGGGGAGCTGTTTTTT.

The chain has TRBV6-6 and TRBJ1-2; 7 nucleotides align to TRBD1. After removal of 5 bases from V and 2 bases from J, the junction contained 5 bases not matched to a gene. Looked up from germline, CDR1 is MNHNY and CDR2 is SVGAGI (reference sequence). The CDR3 is 14 residues long. The CDR3 is CASSPGTENYGYTF. DNA for the CDR3: TGTGCCAGCAGTCCCGGGACAGAGAACTATGGCTACACCTTC.

The chain uses TRBV29-1 and TRBJ2-7, with D possibly matching TRBD1 (6 bases). The CDR3 spans 13 residues. The germline CDR1 and CDR2 sequences are SQVTM and ANQGSEA. V gave up 4 bases and J gave up 2 bases, with 12 bases separating them. The CDR3 sequence is CSVVLQGTYEQYF. CDR3 nucleotide sequence: TGCAGCGTTGTTTTACAGGGAACCTACGAGCAGTACTTC.

The chain links TRBV11-2 to TRBJ2-3; 9 bases agree with TRBD2. This CDR3 comprises 17 residues. Germline CDR1 is SGHAT and CDR2 is FQNNGV. The trim removed 2 bases at V and 4 bases at J, leaving 10 bases unmatched. CDR3 coding DNA: TGTGCCAGCAGCTTAAGGTCCGGCGGGGGGGCATCAGATACGCAGTATTTT. Translating it yields CASSLRSGGGASDTQYF.

This clone was observed a few times. The chain joins TRBV18 to TRBJ2-5; D is unresolved. This CDR3 spans 13 amino acids. Germline-derived CDR1 and CDR2 are KGHSH and LQKENI. The V and J ends lost 5 bases and 4 bases respectively, with 11 bases between them. The CDR3 protein is CASSSIRGETQYF. The CDR3 nucleotides read TGTGCCAGCTCATCTATACGAGGAGAGACCCAGTACTTC.

The chain uses TRBV11-2 and TRBJ2-1; 11 nucleotides align to TRBD2. The CDR3 has 15 residues. Per the germline V gene, CDR1 is SGHAT and CDR2 is FQNNGV. Trimming took 0 bases from V and 9 from J; bases not matched to a gene: 4. The CDR3 bases are TGTGCCAGCAGCTTAGAGGTAGCGGGGGGGCTTGAGCAGTTCTTC. Translated, it gives CASSLEVAGGLEQFF.

This chain links TRBV6-5 with TRBJ2-1; 8 positions agree with TRBD1. Germline CDR1 reads MNHEY; CDR2 reads SVGAGI. Germline trimming cut 0 bases from V and 8 bases from J; bases unmatched to any gene: 9. CDR3 length: 16 residues. The CDR3 coding sequence is TGTGCCAGCAGTTACTCGCAGGGGGCCGGGAGAGATGAGCAGTTCTTC. It is translated as CASSYSQGAGRDEQFF.

The chain carries TRBV2 and TRBJ1-6; no definite D call. This CDR3 is 15 amino acids long. Looked up from germline, CDR1 is SNHLY and CDR2 is FYNNEI. The V and J ends lost 3 bases and 2 bases respectively, with 8 bases between them. The CDR3 bases are TGTGCCAGCAGTGACGAGGGAACCTATAATTCACCCCTCCACTTT. As protein: CASSDEGTYNSPLHF.

The chain is built from TRBV4-1 and TRBJ2-3; TRBD2 matches at 12 bases. Germline values: CDR1 MGHRA, CDR2 YSYEKL. V lost 0 bases and J lost 9; bases outside the gene matches: 10. The CDR3 is 17 amino acids. The CDR3 nucleotides read TGCGCCAGCAGCCAAGATCTGCCTAGCGGGAGGGCCGGAACGCAGTATTTT. It specifies CASSQDLPSGRAGTQYF.

The chain has TRBV9 and TRBJ1-1; the D gene is possibly TRBD1 (6 bases). Trimming took off 3 bases at V and 4 bases at J, with 10 bases between the two ends. The CDR3 is 13 amino acids. Germline V lookup: CDR1 SGDLS, CDR2 YYNGEE. The CDR3 reads CASSGGRGTEAFF. CDR3 nucleotide sequence: TGTGCCAGCAGCGGGGGCAGGGGCACTGAAGCTTTCTTT.